Each of the 6 T cell receptor beta chains below was sequenced from the same sample in a study of cytomegalovirus exposure and HLA in healthy donors. With 60 Vbeta and 13 Jbeta primers, the PCR was carried out. Repertoires were generated with immunoSEQ multiplex PCR, while TCRdb's copy carries only in-frame clones and drops some. The sample comprises 100,000 to 150,000 clones, about four fifths of which are singletons, and roughly 3.5% rests with the top ten. The material sequenced was PBMCs. These receptors originate from a man aged 35 to 55 in good health and CMV-seronegative.

This rearrangement joins TRBV19 to TRBJ1-5, with D uncertain. Germline V gene data show CDR1 as LNHDA and CDR2 as SQIVND (reference sequence). The CDR3 loop spans 15 amino acids. V lost 5 bases, J lost 3 bases, and 14 bases lay in between. This chain's CDR3 is CASSAYDQVNQPQHF. In DNA form, the CDR3 reads TGTGCCAGTAGTGCCTATGATCAGGTCAATCAGCCCCAGCATTTT.

The DNA of the CDR3 is TGTGCCAGCAGCTTTGGCGGGGGGGCGGGAGATACGCAGTATTTT. The encoded protein is CASSFGGGAGDTQYF. This chain joins TRBV7-3 and TRBJ2-3, with 9 bases matching TRBD2. This CDR3 has 15 residues. V lost 3 bases to trimming and J lost 5 bases; unmatched junction nucleotides: 6. CDR1 is SGHTA, CDR2 FQGTGA, per germline.

The chain uses TRBV27 and TRBJ2-3; TRBD2 matches at 8 bases. Germline-derived CDR1 and CDR2 are MNHEY and SMNVEV (reference sequence). The CDR3 runs 14 residues. J gave up 2 bases and V 9 bases, and 7 bases lay outside the gene matches. DNA for the CDR3: TGTGCCAGTAAGGAGCGGGGGATCACAGATACGCAGTATTTT. Residues: CASKERGITDTQYF.

The chain is built from TRBV7-3 and TRBJ2-3; 7 positions match TRBD2. Germline V gene lookup returns CDR1 SGHTA and CDR2 FQGTGA. This CDR3 has 15 residues. V was pared by 5 bases and J by 5 bases, with 10 bases of the junction left unmatched. The chain's CDR3 is CASSPHLGGGDTQYF. The CDR3, as DNA: TGTGCCAGCAGCCCACACCTTGGCGGGGGAGATACGCAGTATTTT. The whole variable domain, remainder taken from reference TRBV7-3 and TRBJ2-3, is GAGVSQTPSNKVTEKGKYVELRCDPISGHTALYWYRQSLGQGPEFLIYFQGTGAADDSGLPNDRFFAVRPEGSVSTLKIQRTERGDSAVYLCASSPHLGGGDTQYFGPGTRLTVL.

The chain joins TRBV30 to TRBJ1-2; maybe TRBD1 (6 bases). The germline V and J ends were trimmed by 2 bases and 7 bases, with 11 bases remaining between them. Germline assignment: CDR1 GTSNPN and CDR2 SVGIG (reference sequence). The CDR3 totals 12 residues. The CDR3 spells CAWSFSGAGYTF. The DNA for the CDR3 is TGTGCCTGGAGTTTTTCAGGGGCTGGCTACACCTTC.

V is TRBV5-4 and J is TRBJ2-2; weak D call: TRBD1 (6 bases). V shed 4 bases and J shed 7 bases, with 17 bases lying between them. The germline CDR1 and CDR2 sequences are SGHNT and YYREEE (reference sequence). The CDR3 has 15 amino acids. CDR3 region: CASSEKQGFGGELFF. In DNA form, the CDR3 reads TGTGCCAGCAGCGAAAAACAGGGTTTTGGCGGGGAGCTGTTTTTT.